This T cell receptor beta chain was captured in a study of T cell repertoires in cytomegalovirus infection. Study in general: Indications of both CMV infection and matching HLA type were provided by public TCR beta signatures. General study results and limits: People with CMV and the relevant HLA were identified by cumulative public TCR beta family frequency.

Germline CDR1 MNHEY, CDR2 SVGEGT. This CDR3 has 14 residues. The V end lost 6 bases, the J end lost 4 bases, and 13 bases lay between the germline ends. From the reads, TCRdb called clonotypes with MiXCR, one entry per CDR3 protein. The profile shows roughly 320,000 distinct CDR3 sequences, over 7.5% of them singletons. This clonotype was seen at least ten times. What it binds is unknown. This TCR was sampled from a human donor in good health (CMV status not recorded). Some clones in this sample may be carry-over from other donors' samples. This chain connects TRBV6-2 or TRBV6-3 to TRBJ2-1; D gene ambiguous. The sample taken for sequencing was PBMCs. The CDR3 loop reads CASRRSGDYNEQFF. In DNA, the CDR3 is TGTGCCAGCAGGAGATCAGGAGATTACAATGAGCAGTTCTTC.